The clone carrying this TCR beta chain came up many times. The antigen is not known. This sample was included in a study of early T cells in non-severe SARS-CoV-2 infection. Findings of the study overall: Reliance on VDJdb matching favored anti-spike CD8 responses; private and CD4 specificities were missed.

Unique molecular identifiers (one per individual cDNA molecule) were attached. TCRdb reprocessed the 5' RACE reads via MiXCR and lists one record per CDR3 protein. The table has 35,000 to 50,000 distinct CDR3 sequences, 5.5% to 7.5% seen once. The sample comprised whole blood. The source is an adult who was a healthcare worker with PCR-confirmed SARS-CoV-2 infection or an uninfected control (not recorded which).

CDR3 region: CASMGLAVGRSYNEQFF. The CDR3 DNA reads as TGTGCCAGCATGGGACTAGCGGTGGGAAGATCCTACAATGAGCAGTTCTTC. The chain recombines TRBV12-3 or TRBV12-4 with TRBJ2-1; 11 positions agree with TRBD2. The CDR3 runs to 17 residues. V shed 7 bases and J 1 base; nucleotides not matched to a gene: 9.